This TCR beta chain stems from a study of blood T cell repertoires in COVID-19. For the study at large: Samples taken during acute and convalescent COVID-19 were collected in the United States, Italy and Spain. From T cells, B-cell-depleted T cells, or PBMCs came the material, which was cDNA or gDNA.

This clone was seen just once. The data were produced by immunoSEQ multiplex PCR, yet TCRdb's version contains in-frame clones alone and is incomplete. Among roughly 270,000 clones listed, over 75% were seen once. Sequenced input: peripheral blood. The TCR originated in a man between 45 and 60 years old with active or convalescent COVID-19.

The CDR3 nucleotides read TGTGCCAGCTCACCACAACGACAGGGGGGAGGAAACATTCAGTACTTC. This translates into CASSPQRQGGGNIQYF. This chain connects TRBV18 to TRBJ2-4; 9 bases match TRBD1. This CDR3 has 16 amino acids. With V trimmed by 1 base and J by 6 bases, 7 bases remained unmatched. In germline, CDR1 is KGHSH, CDR2 LQKENI.